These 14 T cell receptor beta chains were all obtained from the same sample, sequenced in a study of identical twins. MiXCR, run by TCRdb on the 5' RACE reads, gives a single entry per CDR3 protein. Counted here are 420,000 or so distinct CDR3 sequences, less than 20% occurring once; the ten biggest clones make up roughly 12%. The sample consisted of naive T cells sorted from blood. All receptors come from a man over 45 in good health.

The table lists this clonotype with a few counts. The CDR3 nucleotides are TGCAGTGCTAGAGATGGGACGGTACATCAGCCCCAGCATTTT. Translating gives CSARDGTVHQPQHF. The rearrangement joins TRBV20-1 to TRBJ1-5; tentative D call: TRBD1 (5 bases). The CDR3 sequence is 14 residues long. Germline CDR1 is DFQATT and CDR2 is SNEGSKA (reference sequence). The V end lost 0 bases, the J end lost 5 bases, and 11 bases lay between the germline ends.

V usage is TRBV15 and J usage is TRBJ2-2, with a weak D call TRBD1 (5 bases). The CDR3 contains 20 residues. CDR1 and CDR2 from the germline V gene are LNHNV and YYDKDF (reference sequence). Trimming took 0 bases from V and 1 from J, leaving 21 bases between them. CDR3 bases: TGTGCCACCAGCAGAGATGCGCGCTTGGGGCAGGGTGAGAACACCGGGGAGCTGTTTTTT. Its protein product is CATSRDARLGQGENTGELFF.

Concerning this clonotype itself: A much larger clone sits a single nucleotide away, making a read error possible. In DNA form, the CDR3 reads TGCAGTGCTGAGGGTTCTAATGAAAAACTGTTTTTT. Its translation: CSAEGSNEKLFF. The chain is built from TRBV20-1 and TRBJ1-4; D ambiguous. This CDR3 has 12 residues. CDR1 and CDR2 (germline): DFQATT, SNEGSKA (reference sequence). The V end lost 5 bases, the J end lost 3 bases, and 7 bases lay between the germline ends.

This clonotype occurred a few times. CDR3: CASSHAPSGTSYEQYF. The CDR3 nucleotides are TGTGCCAGCAGTCACGCCCCGAGCGGCACTTCCTACGAGCAGTACTTC. The chain is built from TRBV6-5 and TRBJ2-7; D is perhaps TRBD2 (5 bases). The CDR3 contains 16 residues. The germline V and J ends were trimmed by 5 bases and 1 base, with 18 bases remaining between them. Germline V gene sequence: CDR1 MNHEY, CDR2 SVGAGI.

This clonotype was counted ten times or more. The CDR3, as DNA: TGCGCCAGCAGCTTCCGGGACAGGGCAAACAATGAGCAGTTCTTC. As protein: CASSFRDRANNEQFF. V is TRBV5-1 and J is TRBJ2-1; 9 bases align to TRBD1. V was pared by 2 bases and J by 5 bases, with 5 bases of the junction left unmatched. Looked up from germline, CDR1 is SGHRS and CDR2 is YFSETQ. The CDR3 is made up of 15 amino acids. The whole variable domain, filled in from reference TRBV5-1 and TRBJ2-1, reads KAGVTQTPRYLIKTRGQQVTLSCSPISGHRSVSWYQQTPGQGLQFLFEYFSETQRNKGNFPGRFSGRQFSNSRSEMNVSTLELGDSALYLCASSFRDRANNEQFFGPGTRLTVL.

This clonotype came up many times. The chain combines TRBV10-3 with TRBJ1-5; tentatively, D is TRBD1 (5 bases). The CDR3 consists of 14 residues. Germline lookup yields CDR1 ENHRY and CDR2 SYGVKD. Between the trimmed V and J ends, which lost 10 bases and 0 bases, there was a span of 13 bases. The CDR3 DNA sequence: TGTGCCACGGCACAGGCGGGTAGCAATCAGCCCCAGCATTTT. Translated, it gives CATAQAGSNQPQHF.

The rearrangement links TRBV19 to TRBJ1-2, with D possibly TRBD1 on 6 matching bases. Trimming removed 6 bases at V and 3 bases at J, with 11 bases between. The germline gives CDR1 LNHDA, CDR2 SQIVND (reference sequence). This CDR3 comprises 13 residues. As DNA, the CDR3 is TGTGCCAGTAGAACAGGGAAGGACTATGGCTACACCTTC. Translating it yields CASRTGKDYGYTF.

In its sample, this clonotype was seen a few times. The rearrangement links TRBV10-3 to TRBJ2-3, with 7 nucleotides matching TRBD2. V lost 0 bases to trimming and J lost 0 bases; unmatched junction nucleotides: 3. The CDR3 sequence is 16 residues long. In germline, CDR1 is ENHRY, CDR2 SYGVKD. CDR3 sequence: CAISESWRGSTDTQYF. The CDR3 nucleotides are TGTGCCATCAGTGAGTCCTGGCGGGGGAGCACAGATACGCAGTATTTT.

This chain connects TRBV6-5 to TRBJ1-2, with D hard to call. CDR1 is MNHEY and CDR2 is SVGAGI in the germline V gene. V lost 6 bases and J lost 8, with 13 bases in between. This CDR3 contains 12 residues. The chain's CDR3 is CASSDTSWGYTF. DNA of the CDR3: TGTGCCAGCAGCGACACCTCGTGGGGCTACACCTTC.

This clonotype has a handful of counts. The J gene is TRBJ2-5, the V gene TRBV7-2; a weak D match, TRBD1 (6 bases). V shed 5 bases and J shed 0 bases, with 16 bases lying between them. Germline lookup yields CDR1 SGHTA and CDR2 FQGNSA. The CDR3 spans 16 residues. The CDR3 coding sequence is TGTGCCAGCAGCACATACGCAGGGGTGAACCAAGAGACCCAGTACTTC. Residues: CASSTYAGVNQETQYF.

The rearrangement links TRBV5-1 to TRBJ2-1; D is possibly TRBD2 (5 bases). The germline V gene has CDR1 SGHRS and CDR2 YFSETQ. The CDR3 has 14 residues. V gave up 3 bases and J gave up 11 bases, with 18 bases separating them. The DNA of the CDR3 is TGCGCCAGCAGCTGGACTGCCCCTCGGCTGAAGCAGTTCTTC. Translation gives CASSWTAPRLKQFF. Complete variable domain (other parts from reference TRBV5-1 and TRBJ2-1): KAGVTQTPRYLIKTRGQQVTLSCSPISGHRSVSWYQQTPGQGLQFLFEYFSETQRNKGNFPGRFSGRQFSNSRSEMNVSTLELGDSALYLCASSWTAPRLKQFFGPGTRLTVL.

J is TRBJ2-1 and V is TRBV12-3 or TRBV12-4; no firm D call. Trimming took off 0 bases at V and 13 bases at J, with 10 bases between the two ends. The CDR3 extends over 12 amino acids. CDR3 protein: CASSLAVVRQFF. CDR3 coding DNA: TGTGCCAGCAGTTTAGCGGTAGTGCGTCAGTTCTTC.

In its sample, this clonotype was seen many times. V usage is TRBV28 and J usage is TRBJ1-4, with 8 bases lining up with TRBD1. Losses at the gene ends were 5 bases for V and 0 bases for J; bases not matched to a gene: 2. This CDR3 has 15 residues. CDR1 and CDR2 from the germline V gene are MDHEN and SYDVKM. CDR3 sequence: CASSLTGATNEKLFF. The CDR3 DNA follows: TGTGCCAGCAGTCTGACAGGGGCAACTAATGAAAAACTGTTTTTT.

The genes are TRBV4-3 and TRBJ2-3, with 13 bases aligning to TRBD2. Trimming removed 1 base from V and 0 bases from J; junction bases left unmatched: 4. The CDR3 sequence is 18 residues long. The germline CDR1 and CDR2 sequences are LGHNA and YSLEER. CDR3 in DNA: TGCGCCAGCAGCCAAGCCGGGACTAGCGGGAAAAGCACAGATACGCAGTATTTT. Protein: CASSQAGTSGKSTDTQYF.